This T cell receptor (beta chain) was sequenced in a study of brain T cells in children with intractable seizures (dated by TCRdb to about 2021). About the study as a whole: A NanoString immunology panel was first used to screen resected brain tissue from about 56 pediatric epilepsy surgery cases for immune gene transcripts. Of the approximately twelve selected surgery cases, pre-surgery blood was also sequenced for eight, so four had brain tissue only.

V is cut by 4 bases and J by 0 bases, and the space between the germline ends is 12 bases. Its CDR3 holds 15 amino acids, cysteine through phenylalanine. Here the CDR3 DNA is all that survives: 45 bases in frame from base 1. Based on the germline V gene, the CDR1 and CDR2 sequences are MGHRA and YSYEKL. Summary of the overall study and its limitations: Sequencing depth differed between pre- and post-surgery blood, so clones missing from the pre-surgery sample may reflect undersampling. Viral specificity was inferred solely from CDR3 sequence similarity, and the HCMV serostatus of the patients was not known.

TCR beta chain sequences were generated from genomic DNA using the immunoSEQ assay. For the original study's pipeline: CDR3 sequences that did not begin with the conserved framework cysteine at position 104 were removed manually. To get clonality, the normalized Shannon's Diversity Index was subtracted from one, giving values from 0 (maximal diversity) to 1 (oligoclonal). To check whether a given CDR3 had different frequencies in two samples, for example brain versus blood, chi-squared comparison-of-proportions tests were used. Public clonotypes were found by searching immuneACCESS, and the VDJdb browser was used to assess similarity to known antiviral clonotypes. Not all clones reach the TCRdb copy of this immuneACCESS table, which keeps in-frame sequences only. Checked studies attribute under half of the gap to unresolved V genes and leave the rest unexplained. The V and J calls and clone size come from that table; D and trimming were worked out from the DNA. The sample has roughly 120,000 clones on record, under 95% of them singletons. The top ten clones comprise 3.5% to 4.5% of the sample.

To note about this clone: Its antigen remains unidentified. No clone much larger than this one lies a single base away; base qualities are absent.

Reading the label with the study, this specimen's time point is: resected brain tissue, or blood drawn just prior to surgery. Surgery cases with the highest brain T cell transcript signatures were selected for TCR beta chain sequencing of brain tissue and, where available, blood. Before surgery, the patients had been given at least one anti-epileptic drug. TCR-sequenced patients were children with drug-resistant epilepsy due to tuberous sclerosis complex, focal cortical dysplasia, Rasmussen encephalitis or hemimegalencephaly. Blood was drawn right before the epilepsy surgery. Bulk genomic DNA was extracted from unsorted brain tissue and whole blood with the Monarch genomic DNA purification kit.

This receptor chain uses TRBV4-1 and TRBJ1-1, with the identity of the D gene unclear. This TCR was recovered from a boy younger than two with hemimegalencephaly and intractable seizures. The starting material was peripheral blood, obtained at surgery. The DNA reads TGCGCCAGCAGCCCAACCCGAGGACTGAACACTGAAGCTTTCTTT. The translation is CASSPTRGLNTEAFF.